This entry lists 2 T cell receptor beta chains sequenced from one sample in a study of neurological immune-mediated disorders (dated by TCRdb to between 2018 and 2021). The protocol used for the library was 5' RACE. The sequencer was an Illumina HiSeq 2500. TCRdb trimmed the raw reads at Q25, called clones with MiXCR and kept productive beta chains. Every entry covers one CDR3 protein and lists the most common genes and DNA from its rows. Here the sample has about 35,000 distinct CDR3 sequences; around 4% occur a single time. The top ten clones comprise roughly 2.2% of the sample. The sequencing sample was made of PBMCs. All receptors derive from a man aged 25 to 45 with multiple sclerosis.

This clonotype was counted ten times or more. This rearrangement joins TRBV11-1 to TRBJ2-5; D is undetermined. CDR1 SGHAT and CDR2 FQDESV come from the germline V gene (reference sequence). Trimming pared 0 bases from V and 4 bases from J, leaving 9 bases between. The CDR3 contains 14 residues. Written as DNA, the CDR3 is TGTGCCAGCAGCTTAGCCCTCATGGGAGAGACCCAGTACTTC. It yields the protein CASSLALMGETQYF.

This clonotype has at least ten counts. The chain employs TRBV29-1 and TRBJ1-3; a possible D gene is TRBD1 (5 bases). Per germline, CDR1 SQVTM and CDR2 ANQGSEA. This CDR3 spans 11 amino acids. V lost 7 bases, J lost 3 bases, and 7 bases lay in between. As DNA, the CDR3 is TGCAGCGCCAGGGATGGAAACACCATATATTTT. It translates to CSARDGNTIYF.